The sequence of this T cell receptor (beta chain) was determined in a study of somatic mutations in cytotoxic T cells in rheumatoid arthritis. As for the study in general: Sorting by flow gave nearly 100% purity for some V beta antibody-stained T-cell populations, including V beta1+ cells sequenced for TCRB. Study observations and caveats: Researchers did not know the antigen targets of the expanded CD8+ clones.

The protocol was immunoSEQ multiplex PCR, while the TCRdb copy is restricted to in-frame clones and leaves out a portion. The profile covers more than 15,000 clones, with about two thirds appearing a single time and about a sixth taken by the ten largest. This clone was recorded once. As yet, its antigen is unknown. The source of this sequence is an adult with rheumatoid arthritis. The sequencing sample was made of CD8+ T cells sorted from blood.

CDR3 amino acids: CASRSMGGLVEAFF. The DNA for the CDR3 is TGCGCCAGCAGATCGATGGGGGGCTTGGTTGAAGCTTTCTTT. The J gene is TRBJ1-1, the V gene TRBV5-1, with D tentatively TRBD1 (6 bases). The V gene lost 5 bases and the J gene lost 7 bases, with 18 bases spanning the gap. The CDR3 runs 14 residues. Germline V gene sequence: CDR1 SGHRS, CDR2 YFSETQ.